This TCR beta chain originates from a study of shared clonotypes between healthy human individuals. Healthy and HIV-negative, the adult donors had no recent acute infections or vaccinations. Points on this clone: The antigen is undetermined.

Deletions cut 0 bases from V and 2 bases from J, with 11 bases between. The germline V gene has CDR1 SGHRS and CDR2 YFSETQ. This CDR3 has 16 amino acids. Whole-study findings and limits: Memory subsets generally showed smaller estimated richness than naive subsets did. Rarefaction gave evidence that sorted-subset sequencing remained incomplete despite large depth. Unshared clonotypes carried lower generation probabilities than those common to all four donors.

Profiling relied on immunoSEQ multiplex PCR, and the TCRdb table lists in-frame clones only, not all of them. The sample has more than 500,000 clones, roughly 95% seen once. Sequencing was done on a sample of naive CD4+ T cells sorted from blood. The sample's subset: CD45RA+ positively selected. The sequence derives from a woman aged 30 to 39 in good health. This chain connects TRBV5-1 to TRBJ2-2, with no clear D. The chain's CDR3 is CASSLAVASNTGELFF. The CDR3 DNA sequence: TGCGCCAGCAGCTTGGCCGTGGCGTCTAACACCGGGGAGCTGTTTTTT.